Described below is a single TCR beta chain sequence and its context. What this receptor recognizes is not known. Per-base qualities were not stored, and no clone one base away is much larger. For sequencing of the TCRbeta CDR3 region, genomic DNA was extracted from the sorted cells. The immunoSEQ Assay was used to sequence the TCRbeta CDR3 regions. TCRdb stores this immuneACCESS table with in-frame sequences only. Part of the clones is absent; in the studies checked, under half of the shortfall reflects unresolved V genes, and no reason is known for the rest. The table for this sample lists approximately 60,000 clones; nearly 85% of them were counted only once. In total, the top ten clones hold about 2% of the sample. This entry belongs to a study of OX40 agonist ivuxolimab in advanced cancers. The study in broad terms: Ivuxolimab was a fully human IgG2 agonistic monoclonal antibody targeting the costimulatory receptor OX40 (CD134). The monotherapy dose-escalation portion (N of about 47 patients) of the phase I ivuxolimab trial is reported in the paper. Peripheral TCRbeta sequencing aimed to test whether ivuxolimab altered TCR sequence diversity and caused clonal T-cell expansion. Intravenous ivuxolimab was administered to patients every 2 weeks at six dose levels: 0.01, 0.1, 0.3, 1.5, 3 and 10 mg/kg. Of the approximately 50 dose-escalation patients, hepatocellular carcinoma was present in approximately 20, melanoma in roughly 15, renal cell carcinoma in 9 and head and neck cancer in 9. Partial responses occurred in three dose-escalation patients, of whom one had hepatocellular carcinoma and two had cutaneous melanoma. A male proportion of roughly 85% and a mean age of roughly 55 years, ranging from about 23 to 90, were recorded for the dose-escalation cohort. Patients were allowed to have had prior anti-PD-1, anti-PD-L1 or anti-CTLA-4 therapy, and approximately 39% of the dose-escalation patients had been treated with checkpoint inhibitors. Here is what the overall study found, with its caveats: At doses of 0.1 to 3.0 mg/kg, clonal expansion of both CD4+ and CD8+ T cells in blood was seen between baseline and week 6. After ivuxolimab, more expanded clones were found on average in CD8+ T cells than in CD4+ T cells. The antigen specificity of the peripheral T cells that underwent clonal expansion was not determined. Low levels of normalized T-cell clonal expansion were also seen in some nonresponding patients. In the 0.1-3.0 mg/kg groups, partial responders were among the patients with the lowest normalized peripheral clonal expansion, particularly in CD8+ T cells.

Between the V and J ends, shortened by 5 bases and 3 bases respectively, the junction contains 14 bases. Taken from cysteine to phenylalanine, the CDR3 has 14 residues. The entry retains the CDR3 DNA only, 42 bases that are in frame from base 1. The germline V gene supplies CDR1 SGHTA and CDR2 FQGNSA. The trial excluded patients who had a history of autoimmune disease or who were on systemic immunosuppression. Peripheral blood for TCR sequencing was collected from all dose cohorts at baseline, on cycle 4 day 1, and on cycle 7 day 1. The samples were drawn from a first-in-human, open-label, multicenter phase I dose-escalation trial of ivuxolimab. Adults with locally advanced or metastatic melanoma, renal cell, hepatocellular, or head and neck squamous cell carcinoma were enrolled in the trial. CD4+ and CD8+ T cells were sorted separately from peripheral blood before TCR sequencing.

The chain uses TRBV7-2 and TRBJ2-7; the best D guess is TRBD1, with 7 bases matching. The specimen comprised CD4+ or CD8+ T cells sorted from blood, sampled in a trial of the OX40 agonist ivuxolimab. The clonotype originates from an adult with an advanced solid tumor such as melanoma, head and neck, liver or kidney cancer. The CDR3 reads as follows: CASSPPGGYYEQYF. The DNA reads TGTGCCAGCAGCCCACCAGGGGGGTACTACGAGCAGTACTTC.